The T cell receptor (beta chain) under discussion was sequenced for a study of blood T cell repertoires in COVID-19. Overall study context: Donors in the United States, Italy and Spain gave samples during acute or convalescent COVID-19. Sources were T cells, B-cell-depleted T cells, or PBMCs; the material itself was cDNA or gDNA.

The Seattle patients joined while their infection was active and were tracked longitudinally afterward. As processed by the authors: Reference gene primer amplification gave nucleated cell count estimates. TCRdb's copy holds only in-frame clones and misses some; the assay was immunoSEQ multiplex PCR. D and trimming were read from the DNA, whereas the V and J calls and clone size are those reported in that table. The data hold around 60,000 clones, with just under 75% observed a single time. This TCR was recovered from a woman in her 70s with COVID-19, enrolled during active disease. What was sequenced was peripheral blood.

The CDR3 nucleotides read TGTGCCAGCTCACCACGGTCTAGCGGCAACACCGGGGAGCTGTTTTTT. Its protein product is CASSPRSSGNTGELFF. The chain carries TRBV18 and TRBJ2-2; TRBD2 aligns across 7 bases. V was clipped by 1 base and J by 2 bases; unmatched bases: 4. Per germline, CDR1 KGHSH and CDR2 LQKENI. The CDR3 has 16 residues.